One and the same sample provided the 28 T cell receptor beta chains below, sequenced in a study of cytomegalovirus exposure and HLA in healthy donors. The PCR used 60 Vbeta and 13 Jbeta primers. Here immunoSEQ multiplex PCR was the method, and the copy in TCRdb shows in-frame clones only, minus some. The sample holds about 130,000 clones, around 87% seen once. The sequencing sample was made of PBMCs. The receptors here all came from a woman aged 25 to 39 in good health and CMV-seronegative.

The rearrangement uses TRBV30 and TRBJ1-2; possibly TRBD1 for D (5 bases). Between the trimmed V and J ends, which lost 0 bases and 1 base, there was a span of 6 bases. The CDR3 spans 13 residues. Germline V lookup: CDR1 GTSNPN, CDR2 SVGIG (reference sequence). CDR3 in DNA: TGTGCCTGGAGTGTCACAGGTAACTATGGCTACACCTTC. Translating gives CAWSVTGNYGYTF. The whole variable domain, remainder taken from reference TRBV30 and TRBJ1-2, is SQTIHQWPATLVQPVGSPLSLECTVEGTSNPNLYWYRQAAGRGLQLLFYSVGIGQISSEVPQNLSASRPQDRQFILSSKKLLLSDSGFYLCAWSVTGNYGYTFGSGTRLTVV.

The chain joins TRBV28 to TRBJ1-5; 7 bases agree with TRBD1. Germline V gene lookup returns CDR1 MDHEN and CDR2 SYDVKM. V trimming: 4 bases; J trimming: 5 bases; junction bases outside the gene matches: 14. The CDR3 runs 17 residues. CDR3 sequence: CASSYQKGANWDQPQHF. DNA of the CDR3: TGTGCCAGCAGTTACCAAAAGGGGGCAAACTGGGATCAGCCCCAGCATTTT.

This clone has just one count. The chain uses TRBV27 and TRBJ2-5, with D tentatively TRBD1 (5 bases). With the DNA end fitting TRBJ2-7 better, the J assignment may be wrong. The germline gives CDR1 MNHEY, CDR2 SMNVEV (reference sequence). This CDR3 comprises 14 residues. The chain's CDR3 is CASSWTTSTHEQYF. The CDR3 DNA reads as TGTGCCAGCAGTTGGACAACCAGTACCCACGAGCAGTACTTC.

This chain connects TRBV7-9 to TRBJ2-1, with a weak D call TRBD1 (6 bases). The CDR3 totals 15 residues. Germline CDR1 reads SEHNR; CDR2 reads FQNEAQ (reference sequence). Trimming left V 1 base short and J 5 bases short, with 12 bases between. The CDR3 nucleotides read TGTGCCAGCAGCTTAGGGACAGCTCTAGACAATGAGCAGTTCTTC. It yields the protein CASSLGTALDNEQFF.

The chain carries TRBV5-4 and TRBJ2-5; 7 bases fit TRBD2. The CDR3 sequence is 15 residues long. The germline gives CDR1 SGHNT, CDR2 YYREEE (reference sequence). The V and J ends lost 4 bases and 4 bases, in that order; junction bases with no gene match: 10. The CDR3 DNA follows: TGTGCCAGCAGCGGGAGGGTTAAGGTGGGAGAGACCCAGTACTTC. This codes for CASSGRVKVGETQYF.

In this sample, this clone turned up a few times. CDR3 bases: TGTGCCAGCAGTTACTCGAGTAACCAGCCCCAGCATTTT. Translation: CASSYSSNQPQHF. The rearrangement joins TRBV6-5 to TRBJ1-5; D is unclear. The germline V gene has CDR1 MNHEY and CDR2 SVGAGI. This CDR3 is built from 13 residues. The germline V and J ends were trimmed by 0 bases and 7 bases, with 7 bases remaining between them.

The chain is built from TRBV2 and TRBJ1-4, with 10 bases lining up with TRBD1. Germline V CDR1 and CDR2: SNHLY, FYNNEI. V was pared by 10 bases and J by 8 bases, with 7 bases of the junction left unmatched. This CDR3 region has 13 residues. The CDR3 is CATQTGGSEKLFF. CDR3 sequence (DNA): TGTGCCACCCAGACAGGGGGCAGCGAAAAACTGTTTTTT.

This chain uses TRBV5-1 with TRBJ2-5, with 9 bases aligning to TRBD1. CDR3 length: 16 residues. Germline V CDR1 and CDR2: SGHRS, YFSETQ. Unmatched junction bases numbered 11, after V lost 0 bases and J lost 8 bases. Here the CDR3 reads CASSLARTGVPGTQYF. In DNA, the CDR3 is TGCGCCAGCAGCTTGGCCCGGACAGGGGTACCGGGAACCCAGTACTTC. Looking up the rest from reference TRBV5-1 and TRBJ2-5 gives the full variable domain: KAGVTQTPRYLIKTRGQQVTLSCSPISGHRSVSWYQQTPGQGLQFLFEYFSETQRNKGNFPGRFSGRQFSNSRSEMNVSTLELGDSALYLCASSLARTGVPGTQYFGPGTRLLVL.

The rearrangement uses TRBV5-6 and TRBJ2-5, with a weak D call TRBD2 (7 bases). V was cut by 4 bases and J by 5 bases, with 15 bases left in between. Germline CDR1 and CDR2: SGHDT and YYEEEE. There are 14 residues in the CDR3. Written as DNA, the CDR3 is TGTGCCAGCAGCCTGCACAGGGAGGGGGAGACCCAGTACTTC. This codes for CASSLHREGETQYF.

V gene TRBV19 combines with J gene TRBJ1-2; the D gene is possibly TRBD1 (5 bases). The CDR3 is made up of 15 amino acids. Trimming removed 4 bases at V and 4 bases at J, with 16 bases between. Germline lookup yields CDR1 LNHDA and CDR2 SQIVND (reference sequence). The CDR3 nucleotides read TGTGCCAGTAGTAACGGGGCGGGGGTTAGCTATGGCTACACCTTC. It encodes CASSNGAGVSYGYTF.

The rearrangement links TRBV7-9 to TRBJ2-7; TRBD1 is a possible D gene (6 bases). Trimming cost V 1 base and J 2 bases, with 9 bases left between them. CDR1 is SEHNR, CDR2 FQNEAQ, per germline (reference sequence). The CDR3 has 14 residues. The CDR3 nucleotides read TGTGCCAGCAGCTTAGGAGGACAGACCTACGAGCAGTACTTC. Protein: CASSLGGQTYEQYF.

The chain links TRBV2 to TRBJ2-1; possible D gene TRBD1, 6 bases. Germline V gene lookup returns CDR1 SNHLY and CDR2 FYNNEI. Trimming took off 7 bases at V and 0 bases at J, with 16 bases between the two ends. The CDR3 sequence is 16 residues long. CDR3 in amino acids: CASKRMGASSYNEQFF. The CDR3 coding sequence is TGTGCCAGCAAAAGGATGGGGGCGAGCTCCTACAATGAGCAGTTCTTC.

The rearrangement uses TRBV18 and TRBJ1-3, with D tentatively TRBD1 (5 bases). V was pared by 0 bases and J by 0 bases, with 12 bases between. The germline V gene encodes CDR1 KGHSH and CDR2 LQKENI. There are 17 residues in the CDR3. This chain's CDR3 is CASSPPGRGTSGNTIYF. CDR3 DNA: TGTGCCAGCTCACCACCGGGAAGGGGAACCTCTGGAAACACCATATATTTT.

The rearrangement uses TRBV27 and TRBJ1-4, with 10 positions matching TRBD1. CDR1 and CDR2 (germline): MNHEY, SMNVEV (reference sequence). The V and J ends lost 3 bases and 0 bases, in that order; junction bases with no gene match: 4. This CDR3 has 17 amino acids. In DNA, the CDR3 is TGTGCCAGCAGTTTTGGGACAGGGGATCCAACTAATGAAAAACTGTTTTTT. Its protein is CASSFGTGDPTNEKLFF. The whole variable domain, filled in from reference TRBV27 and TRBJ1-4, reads EAQVTQNPRYLITVTGKKLTVTCSQNMNHEYMSWYRQDPGLGLRQIYYSMNVEVTDKGDVPEGYKVSRKEKRNFPLILESPSPNQTSLYFCASSFGTGDPTNEKLFFGSGTQLSVL.

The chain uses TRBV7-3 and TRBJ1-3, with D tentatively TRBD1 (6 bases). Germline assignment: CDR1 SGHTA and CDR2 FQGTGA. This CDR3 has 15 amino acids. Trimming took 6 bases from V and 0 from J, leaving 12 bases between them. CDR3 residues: CASSLTGNSGNTIYF. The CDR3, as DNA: TGTGCCAGCAGTCTTACAGGGAACTCTGGAAACACCATATATTTT.

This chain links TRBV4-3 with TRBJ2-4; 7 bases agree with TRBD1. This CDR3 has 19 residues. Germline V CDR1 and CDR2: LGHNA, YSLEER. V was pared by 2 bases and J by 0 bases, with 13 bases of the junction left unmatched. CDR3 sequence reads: CASSQYLGQSTLAKNIQYF. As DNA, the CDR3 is TGCGCCAGCAGCCAATACCTGGGACAGTCAACATTAGCCAAAAACATTCAGTACTTC.

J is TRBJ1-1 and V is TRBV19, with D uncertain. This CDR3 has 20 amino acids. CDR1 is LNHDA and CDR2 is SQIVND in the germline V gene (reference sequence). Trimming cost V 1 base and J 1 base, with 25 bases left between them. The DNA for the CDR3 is TGTGCCAGTAGTATAGTCTGGAGGATGCTCGGACCTGGGGAGAACACTGAAGCTTTCTTT. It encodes CASSIVWRMLGPGENTEAFF.

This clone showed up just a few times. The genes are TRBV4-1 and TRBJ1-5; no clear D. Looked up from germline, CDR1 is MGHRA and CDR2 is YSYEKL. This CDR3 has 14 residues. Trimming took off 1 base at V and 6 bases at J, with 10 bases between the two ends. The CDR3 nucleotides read TGCGCCAGCAGCCAAGTCAAAGGAGGTCAGCCCCAGCATTTT. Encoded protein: CASSQVKGGQPQHF.

The DNA of the CDR3 is TGCAGCGTTGGCTTCACTAGCGGGGGTAACGAGCAGTACTTC. Protein product: CSVGFTSGGNEQYF. The V gene is TRBV29-1, the J gene TRBJ2-7; the match to TRBD2 covers 11 bases. V lost 4 bases and J lost 5; bases outside the gene matches: 7. The CDR3 runs 14 residues. Germline loops: CDR1 SQVTM, CDR2 ANQGSEA.

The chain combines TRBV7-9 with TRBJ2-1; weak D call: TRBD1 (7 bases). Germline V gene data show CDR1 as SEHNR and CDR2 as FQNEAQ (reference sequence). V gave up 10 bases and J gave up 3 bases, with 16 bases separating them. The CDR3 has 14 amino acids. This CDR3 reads CATKWQGGYNEQFF. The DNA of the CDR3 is TGTGCCACCAAGTGGCAGGGGGGCTACAATGAGCAGTTCTTC. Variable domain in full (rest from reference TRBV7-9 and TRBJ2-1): DTGVSQNPRHKITKRGQNVTFRCDPISEHNRLYWYRQTLGQGPEFLTYFQNEAQLEKSRLLSDRFSAERPKGSFSTLEIQRTEQGDSAMYLCATKWQGGYNEQFFGPGTRLTVL.

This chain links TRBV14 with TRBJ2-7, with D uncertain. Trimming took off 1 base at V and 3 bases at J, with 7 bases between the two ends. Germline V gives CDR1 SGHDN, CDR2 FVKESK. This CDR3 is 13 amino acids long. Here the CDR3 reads CASSQANSYEQYF. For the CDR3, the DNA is TGTGCCAGCAGCCAAGCCAACAGCTACGAGCAGTACTTC.

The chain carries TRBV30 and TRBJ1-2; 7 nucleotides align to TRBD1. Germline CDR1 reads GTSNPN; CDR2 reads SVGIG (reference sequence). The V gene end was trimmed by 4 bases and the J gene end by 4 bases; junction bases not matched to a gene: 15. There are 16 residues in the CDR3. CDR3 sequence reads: CAWNPPGDRVLYGYTF. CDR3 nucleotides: TGTGCCTGGAACCCCCCCGGAGACAGGGTTCTCTATGGCTACACCTTC.

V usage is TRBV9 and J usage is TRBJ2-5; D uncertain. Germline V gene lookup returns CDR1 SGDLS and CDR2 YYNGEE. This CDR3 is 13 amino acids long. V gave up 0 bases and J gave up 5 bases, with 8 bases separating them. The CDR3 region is CASSVDQVETQYF. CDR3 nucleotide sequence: TGTGCCAGCAGCGTAGATCAGGTGGAGACCCAGTACTTC.

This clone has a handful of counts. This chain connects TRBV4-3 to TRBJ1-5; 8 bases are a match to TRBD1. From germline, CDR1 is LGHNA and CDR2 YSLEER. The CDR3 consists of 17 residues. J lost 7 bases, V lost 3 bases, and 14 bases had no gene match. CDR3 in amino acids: CASSQRRQGMGTQPQHF. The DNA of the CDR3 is TGCGCCAGCAGCCAGAGAAGACAGGGGATGGGGACCCAGCCCCAGCATTTT.

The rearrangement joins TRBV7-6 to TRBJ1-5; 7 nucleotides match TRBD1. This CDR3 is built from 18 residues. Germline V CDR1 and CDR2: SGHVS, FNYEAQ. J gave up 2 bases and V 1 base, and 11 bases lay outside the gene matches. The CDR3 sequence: CASSLEQGSLIGNQPQHF. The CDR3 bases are TGTGCCAGCAGCTTAGAACAGGGGTCTTTGATCGGCAATCAGCCCCAGCATTTT.

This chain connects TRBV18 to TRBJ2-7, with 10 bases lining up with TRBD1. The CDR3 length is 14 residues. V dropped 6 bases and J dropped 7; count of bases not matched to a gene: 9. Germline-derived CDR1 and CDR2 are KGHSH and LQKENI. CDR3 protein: CASSLGTGVREQYF. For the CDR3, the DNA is TGTGCCAGCTCTCTCGGGACAGGGGTGAGGGAGCAGTACTTC.

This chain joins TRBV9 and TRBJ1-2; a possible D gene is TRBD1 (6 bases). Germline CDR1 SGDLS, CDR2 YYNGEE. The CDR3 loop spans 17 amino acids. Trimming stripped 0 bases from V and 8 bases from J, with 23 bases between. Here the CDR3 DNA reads TGTGCCAGCAGCGTAGGGCGGGGGCTCGTTACGGATCGGGGCTACACCTTC. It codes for CASSVGRGLVTDRGYTF. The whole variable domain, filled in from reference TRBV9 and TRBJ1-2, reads DSGVTQTPKHLITATGQRVTLRCSPRSGDLSVYWYQQSLDQGLQFLIQYYNGEERAKGNILERFSAQQFPDLHSELNLSSLELGDSALYFCASSVGRGLVTDRGYTFGSGTRLTVV.

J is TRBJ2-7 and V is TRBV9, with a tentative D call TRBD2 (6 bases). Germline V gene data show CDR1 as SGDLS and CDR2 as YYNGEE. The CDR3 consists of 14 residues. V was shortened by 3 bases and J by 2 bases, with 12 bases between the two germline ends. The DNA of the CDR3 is TGTGCCAGCAGCGCAGCGGGCGGGCCCTACGAGCAGTACTTC. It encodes CASSAAGGPYEQYF.